This entry lists 30 T cell receptor beta chains sequenced from one sample in a study. TCRdb passed the 5' RACE reads through MiXCR, listing each CDR3 protein once. The sample contains 35,000 to 45,000 distinct CDR3 sequences, over 20% of which appear only once. Cells sorted as Tregs were CD4+, CD25+ and CD127-/low. The specimen sequenced was Tregs sorted from a lymph node. The source of these receptors is a female donor with breast cancer.

The J gene is TRBJ2-1, the V gene TRBV11-1; 9 positions agree with TRBD1. Germline V gives CDR1 SGHAT, CDR2 FQDESV (reference sequence). The CDR3 runs to 15 residues. The V and J ends lost 1 base and 4 bases, in that order; junction bases with no gene match: 2. The CDR3 DNA is TGTGCCAGCAGCTTAGTGGGACAGGGATACAATGAGCAGTTCTTC. Amino acid sequence: CASSLVGQGYNEQFF.

This clonotype has a single count. A read error may be the cause here, since a much bigger clone is one base away. The chain links TRBV6-1 to TRBJ2-7; TRBD1 might be the D (5 bases). The germline V and J ends were trimmed by 6 bases and 2 bases, with 14 bases remaining between them. Looked up from germline, CDR1 is MNHNS and CDR2 is SASEGT. The CDR3 is 14 amino acids. In DNA, the CDR3 is TGTGCCAGCAGGCAAACGACAGTAGCCTACGAGCAGTACTTC. Its protein product is CASRQTTVAYEQYF.

The V and J genes are TRBV12-3 or TRBV12-4 and TRBJ1-1; D call uncertain. The CDR3 sequence is 12 residues long. The V end lost 3 bases, the J end lost 6 bases, and 8 bases lay between the germline ends. CDR3 in amino acids: CASSFGVAEAFF. The DNA of the CDR3 is TGTGCCAGCAGTTTTGGGGTGGCTGAAGCTTTCTTT.

The chain has TRBV7-3 and TRBJ2-5; TRBD1 matches 8 bases. J gave up 2 bases and V 4 bases, and 18 bases lay outside the gene matches. Looked up from germline, CDR1 is SGHTA and CDR2 is FQGTGA. The CDR3 is 19 residues long. CDR3 residues: CASSSNPRTGFTNQETQYF. Written as DNA, the CDR3 is TGTGCCAGCAGCTCCAACCCCCGGACAGGGTTTACGAATCAAGAGACCCAGTACTTC.

The chain recombines TRBV7-2 with TRBJ2-5; D gene unclear. The germline V gene encodes CDR1 SGHTA and CDR2 FQGNSA. The CDR3 totals 13 residues. V was trimmed by 5 bases and J by 2 bases, leaving 9 bases between them. The DNA of the CDR3 is TGTGCCAGCAGCCCGACGGTACAAGAGACCCAGTACTTC. It is translated as CASSPTVQETQYF.

In its sample, this clonotype was seen many times. This chain uses TRBV9 with TRBJ1-5; D is uncertain. V was cut by 7 bases and J by 6 bases, with 8 bases left in between. The CDR3 runs 11 residues. CDR1 SGDLS and CDR2 YYNGEE come from the germline V gene. CDR3: CASARRQPQHF. CDR3 sequence (DNA): TGTGCCAGCGCCCGTCGTCAGCCCCAGCATTTT.

The sample holds many counts of this clonotype. The CDR3 reads CASSLLGAVTGNTIYF. CDR3 nucleotides: TGTGCCAGCAGCCTCCTGGGCGCAGTCACTGGAAACACCATATATTTT. V and J are TRBV7-9 and TRBJ1-3; no reliable D call. CDR3 length: 16 residues. Germline V gives CDR1 SEHNR, CDR2 FQNEAQ (reference sequence). With 5 bases removed from V and 2 bases from J, the gap between germline ends came to 16 bases.

This clonotype was seen at least ten times. The chain links TRBV6-1 to TRBJ1-5; D ambiguous. The CDR3 covers 16 residues. Germline V gene data show CDR1 as MNHNS and CDR2 as SASEGT. Deletions cut 6 bases from V and 4 bases from J, with 19 bases between. CDR3 region: CASSPQVGLKNQPQHF. CDR3 bases: TGTGCCAGCAGCCCCCAGGTCGGACTGAAGAATCAGCCCCAGCATTTT.

This clonotype showed up just a few times. The V and J genes are TRBV4-2 and TRBJ2-7; D call uncertain. V was trimmed by 4 bases and J by 7 bases, leaving 20 bases between them. The CDR3 extends over 15 amino acids. In germline, CDR1 is LGHNA, CDR2 YNFKEQ. The DNA for the CDR3 is TGTGCCAGCAGCCTAATGGTGGAGACGCGAGGAGAGCAGTACTTC. The encoded protein is CASSLMVETRGEQYF.

With regard to this clonotype: Possible read error: a much larger clone is one base away. V and J are TRBV11-2 and TRBJ2-4; TRBD1 or TRBD2 may be the D gene (5 bases each). The CDR3 runs 13 residues. The germline V gene has CDR1 SGHAT and CDR2 FQNNGV. The CDR3 DNA is TGTGCCAGCGGCGAGGGGACCAAAACCATTCAGTACTTC. As protein: CASGEGTKTIQYF.

This clonotype was detected many times. V is TRBV29-1 and J is TRBJ2-5; D unresolved. In germline, CDR1 is SQVTM, CDR2 ANQGSEA. There are 13 residues in the CDR3. Trimming pared 3 bases from V and 4 bases from J, leaving 12 bases between. CDR3 in amino acids: CSVDRSGAETQYF. CDR3 coding DNA: TGCAGCGTTGATCGGTCGGGCGCAGAGACCCAGTACTTC.

As regards this clonotype: Since a much larger clone is just one base distant, this may be a read error. This sequence joins TRBV7-9 and TRBJ1-1; tentatively, D is TRBD1 (5 bases). In germline, CDR1 is SEHNR, CDR2 FQNEAQ (reference sequence). V lost 5 bases to trimming and J lost 4 bases, with 11 bases between them. The CDR3 loop spans 13 amino acids. In nucleotides, the CDR3 is TGTGCCAGCAGCACCGGGACCCTCACTGAAGCTTTCTTT. Its translation: CASSTGTLTEAFF.

The chain recombines TRBV5-1 with TRBJ2-7; D is ambiguous. Germline CDR1 is SGHRS and CDR2 is YFSETQ. The CDR3 is made up of 14 amino acids. V shed 3 bases and J shed 1 base, with 11 bases lying between them. Here the CDR3 reads CASSWGRGSYEQYF. In DNA, the CDR3 is TGCGCCAGCAGCTGGGGTAGAGGTTCCTACGAGCAGTACTTC.

There are many counts of this clonotype. The chain has TRBV7-3 and TRBJ1-2; possibly TRBD1 for D (5 bases). This CDR3 spans 13 amino acids. The V gene's germline CDR1 is SGHTA and CDR2 FQGTGA. The V gene lost 2 bases and the J gene lost 8 bases, with 12 bases spanning the gap. The CDR3 DNA follows: TGTGCCAGCAGCTTAGGTCATGGGGACGGCTACACCTTC. It codes for CASSLGHGDGYTF.

On this clonotype itself: A much larger clone differs from this one at a single base, so this may be a read error. The chain has TRBV7-3 and TRBJ2-3, with 7 positions matching TRBD2. CDR3 length: 14 amino acids. The junction had 3 bases not matched to a gene; V was cut back by 2 bases and J by 4 bases. CDR1 and CDR2 from the germline V gene are SGHTA and FQGTGA. CDR3: CASSLAGEPDTQYF. For the CDR3, the DNA is TGTGCCAGCAGCTTAGCGGGGGAGCCAGATACGCAGTATTTT.

The sample holds a few counts of this clonotype. This chain uses TRBV9 with TRBJ2-7, with 7 positions matching TRBD1. CDR3 length: 14 residues. V lost 0 bases to trimming and J lost 6 bases; unmatched junction nucleotides: 6. CDR1 SGDLS and CDR2 YYNGEE come from the germline V gene. CDR3 region: CASSVVGGSGEQYF. The CDR3 nucleotides read TGTGCCAGCAGCGTAGTAGGGGGCTCGGGCGAGCAGTACTTC.

This clonotype was observed a single time. As the CDR3 is not closed by the conserved phenylalanine or tryptophan, this likely results from a read error. The chain carries TRBV4-3 and TRBJ2-1; TRBD2 aligns across 8 bases. Losses at the gene ends were 2 bases for V and 5 bases for J; bases not matched to a gene: 17. The germline V gene has CDR1 LGHNA and CDR2 YSLEER. This CDR3 has 19 residues. The CDR3 reads CASSQSWGFGRAPHNEQFL. The CDR3 region has the DNA TGCGCCAGCAGCCAATCCTGGGGATTCGGGAGGGCCCCCCACAATGAGCAGTTCCTC.

With respect to this clonotype: This may be a read error, as it is one base from a much larger clone. The chain links TRBV5-1 to TRBJ2-5; 8 nucleotides line up with TRBD2. The CDR3 runs to 15 residues. The junction had 6 bases not matched to a gene; V was cut back by 3 bases and J by 2 bases. Germline V gives CDR1 SGHRS, CDR2 YFSETQ. The CDR3 sequence is CASSSGASGQETQYF. The CDR3 region has the DNA TGCGCCAGCAGCTCCGGGGCTAGCGGGCAAGAGACCCAGTACTTC. The whole variable domain, filled in from reference TRBV5-1 and TRBJ2-5, reads KAGVTQTPRYLIKTRGQQVTLSCSPISGHRSVSWYQQTPGQGLQFLFEYFSETQRNKGNFPGRFSGRQFSNSRSEMNVSTLELGDSALYLCASSSGASGQETQYFGPGTRLLVL.

The CDR3 region has the DNA TGCGCCAGCAGCTTGTCGGGGTCAATGGGGGAGCAGTACTTC. Amino acid sequence: CASSLSGSMGEQYF. V and J are TRBV5-1 and TRBJ2-7, with D possibly TRBD2 on 5 matching bases. The CDR3 covers 14 residues. Germline V gene sequence: CDR1 SGHRS, CDR2 YFSETQ. The V gene lost 1 base and the J gene lost 7 bases, with 15 bases spanning the gap.

This clonotype was detected a few times. This chain links TRBV6-1 with TRBJ2-1, with 7 positions matching TRBD2. The CDR3 has 14 amino acids. After removal of 2 bases from V and 3 bases from J, the junction contained 1 base not matched to a gene. The germline V gene encodes CDR1 MNHNS and CDR2 SASEGT. CDR3 nucleotide sequence: TGTGCCAGCAGTGAACCGGGAGGCTACAATGAGCAGTTCTTC. Translated, it gives CASSEPGGYNEQFF.

On this clonotype itself: Just one base apart from a much larger clone, this may be a read error. The V and J genes are TRBV5-1 and TRBJ1-1; D is unclear. Germline CDR1 is SGHRS and CDR2 is YFSETQ. The ends were cut back, 0 bases at V and 4 bases at J, with 10 bases in the middle. This CDR3 has 14 amino acids. CDR3 bases: TGCGCCAGCAGCTTGGGGGTCGGCCGCACTGAAGCTTTCTTT. Amino acid sequence: CASSLGVGRTEAFF. Supplemented by reference TRBV5-1 and TRBJ1-1, the full variable domain reads KAGVTQTPRYLIKTRGQQVTLSCSPISGHRSVSWYQQTPGQGLQFLFEYFSETQRNKGNFPGRFSGRQFSNSRSEMNVSTLELGDSALYLCASSLGVGRTEAFFGQGTRLTVV.

This chain links TRBV6-5 with TRBJ2-5; D is ambiguous. CDR3 length: 12 residues. Germline V gene sequence: CDR1 MNHEY, CDR2 SVGAGI. V lost 2 bases, J lost 5 bases, and 6 bases lay in between. CDR3 DNA: TGTGCCAGCAGTTACCCGTGGGAGACCCAGTACTTC. Protein sequence: CASSYPWETQYF.

There are many counts of this clonotype. The V call is TRBV20-1, the J call TRBJ2-5; D is perhaps TRBD2 (6 bases). The CDR3 spans 13 residues. V shed 0 bases and J shed 8 bases, with 13 bases lying between them. Germline CDR1 and CDR2: DFQATT and SNEGSKA (reference sequence). The CDR3 nucleotides read TGCAGTGCTAGAGATACTAGCCGTCCCACCCAGTACTTC. Its protein is CSARDTSRPTQYF.

Concerning this clonotype: A much larger clonotype is one base distant, so this may be a read error. V gene TRBV7-7 combines with J gene TRBJ2-3; weak D call: TRBD2 (5 bases). The CDR3 length is 15 residues. Germline loops: CDR1 SSHAT, CDR2 FNYEAQ (reference sequence). CDR3 coding DNA: TGTGCTAGCAGCTTAGACCCGGGAAACACAGAAACGCAGTATTTT. Protein: CASSLDPGNTETQYF.

This clonotype has ten or more counts. For the CDR3, the DNA is TGTGCCAGCCTTACCGCCGGGGGCGGTGAGCAGTTCTTC. This encodes CASLTAGGGEQFF. The chain is built from TRBV7-9 and TRBJ2-1; the D call may be TRBD1 or TRBD2 (6 bases each). V was pared by 8 bases and J by 9 bases, with 17 bases between. The CDR3 length is 13 residues. Germline CDR1 SEHNR, CDR2 FQNEAQ (reference sequence). Together with reference TRBV7-9 and TRBJ2-1, the CDR3 gives the full variable domain: DTGVSQNPRHKITKRGQNVTFRCDPISEHNRLYWYRQTLGQGPEFLTYFQNEAQLEKSRLLSDRFSAERPKGSFSTLEIQRTEQGDSAMYLCASLTAGGGEQFFGPGTRLTVL.

Details on this clonotype: A much more abundant neighbour one base away suggests this may be a read error. V is TRBV5-1 and J is TRBJ2-7; TRBD2 matches 9 bases. The CDR3 consists of 15 residues. Trimming at V came to 3 bases and at J to 2 bases, leaving 6 bases not matched to a gene. The germline CDR1 and CDR2 sequences are SGHRS and YFSETQ. Here the CDR3 DNA reads TGCGCCAGCAGCTCCGTCCTAGCGGGGACCTACGAGCAGTACTTC. It translates to CASSSVLAGTYEQYF.

This clonotype was seen ten or more times. This sequence joins TRBV6-1 and TRBJ2-1, with TRBD2 identical over 10 bases. Germline CDR1 is MNHNS and CDR2 is SASEGT. The CDR3 has 15 residues. Trimming cost V 6 bases and J 6 bases; bases outside gene matches: 8. In nucleotides, the CDR3 is TGTGCCAGCAGCGAACTAGCGGGGACCCTCAATGAGCAGTTCTTC. This sequence encodes CASSELAGTLNEQFF.

This clonotype was recorded at least ten times. V and J are TRBV6-1 and TRBJ2-7, with D unresolved. The CDR3 runs 14 residues. CDR1 MNHNS and CDR2 SASEGT come from the germline V gene. V shed 6 bases and J shed 2 bases, with 14 bases lying between them. The DNA for the CDR3 is TGTGCCAGCAGCCCCCGGACGGATCCCTACGAGCAGTACTTC. Its translation is CASSPRTDPYEQYF.

This clonotype was seen only a few times. The CDR3 nucleotides read TGTGCCAGCAGCCACAACCTAAACAGGGCCGGGGAGCTGTTTTTT. Amino acid sequence: CASSHNLNRAGELFF. This chain joins TRBV7-9 and TRBJ2-2; weak D call: TRBD1 (6 bases). Germline CDR1 is SEHNR and CDR2 is FQNEAQ (reference sequence). The CDR3 sequence is 15 residues long. The germline V and J ends were trimmed by 5 bases and 6 bases, with 16 bases remaining between them. Using reference TRBV7-9 and TRBJ2-2 for the parts outside the CDR3, the full variable domain is DTGVSQNPRHKITKRGQNVTFRCDPISEHNRLYWYRQTLGQGPEFLTYFQNEAQLEKSRLLSDRFSAERPKGSFSTLEIQRTEQGDSAMYLCASSHNLNRAGELFFGEGSRLTVL.

This clonotype was observed a handful of times. The chain's CDR3 is CASSFGQGARYSNQPQHF. The CDR3 DNA follows: TGTGCCAGCAGCTTCGGGCAGGGGGCAAGATATAGCAATCAGCCCCAGCATTTT. The chain couples TRBV7-2 to TRBJ1-5; 8 nucleotides agree with TRBD1. The length of the CDR3 is 18 residues. With 3 bases clipped from V and 0 bases from J, the junction kept 10 bases outside the gene matches. Germline values: CDR1 SGHTA, CDR2 FQGNSA. The variable domain in full, completed from reference TRBV7-2 and TRBJ1-5, reads GAGVSQSPSNKVTEKGKDVELRCDPISGHTALYWYRQSLGQGLEFLIYFQGNSAPDKSGLPSDRFSAERTGGSVSTLTIQRTQQEDSAVYLCASSFGQGARYSNQPQHFGDGTRLSIL.